The 9 T cell receptor beta chains below all came from one sample that was sequenced in a study of OX40 agonist ivuxolimab in advanced cancers. The repertoire was sequenced with immunoSEQ multiplex PCR; TCRdb's copy has only in-frame clones and lacks some. Among around 79,000 clones listed, approximately 86% were seen once. The material was CD4+ or CD8+ T cells sorted from blood, obtained in a trial of the OX40 agonist ivuxolimab. The receptor set was obtained from an adult with an advanced solid tumor such as melanoma, head and neck, liver or kidney cancer.

This clone was recorded a few times. V is TRBV6-1 and J is TRBJ1-1; D ambiguous. The CDR3 is 15 amino acids. Between the trimmed V and J ends, which lost 5 bases and 2 bases, there was a span of 15 bases. Germline CDR1 and CDR2: MNHNS and SASEGT. The DNA for the CDR3 is TGTGCCAGCAGTCTCCGCGTCGGCGGCAACACTGAAGCTTTCTTT. This translates into CASSLRVGGNTEAFF.

The chain couples TRBV5-4 to TRBJ1-2; 7 bases line up with TRBD1. The CDR3 has 14 amino acids. Germline CDR1 reads SGHNT; CDR2 reads YYREEE (reference sequence). V shed 0 bases, J shed 4 bases, and the junction held 3 bases outside the gene matches. The CDR3 nucleotides are TGTGCCAGCAGCTTGGAGACAGGGTCCTATGGCTACACCTTC. It is translated as CASSLETGSYGYTF.

The chain recombines TRBV7-2 with TRBJ2-1; D is ambiguous. V gave up 2 bases and J gave up 12 bases, with 8 bases separating them. The germline V gene encodes CDR1 SGHTA and CDR2 FQGNSA. The CDR3 is 11 residues long. CDR3 nucleotides: TGTGCCAGCAGCTTAACAGCGTCGCAGTTCTTC. It specifies CASSLTASQFF.

The chain combines TRBV6-1 with TRBJ2-7; TRBD1 matches at 7 bases. The V gene end was trimmed by 3 bases and the J gene end by 3 bases; junction bases not matched to a gene: 5. The germline CDR1 and CDR2 sequences are MNHNS and SASEGT. The CDR3 has 14 amino acids. The CDR3 here is CASSETRDSYEQYF. DNA for the CDR3: TGTGCCAGCAGTGAGACCCGGGACAGCTACGAGCAGTACTTC.

A single count supports this clone. The V gene is TRBV28, the J gene TRBJ1-5, with a weak D call TRBD1 (5 bases). Deletions cut 8 bases from V and 3 bases from J, with 8 bases between. This CDR3 is 12 amino acids long. Germline V gives CDR1 MDHEN, CDR2 SYDVKM. The CDR3 reads CASGGVNQPQHF. The CDR3 DNA reads as TGTGCCAGCGGGGGGGTCAATCAGCCCCAGCATTTT.

This clone has only a few counts. V usage is TRBV7-8 and J usage is TRBJ1-3; no reliable D call. The CDR3 sequence is 14 residues long. Germline V CDR1 and CDR2: SGHVS, FQNEAQ. V was clipped by 5 bases and J by 0 bases, with 8 bases between them. CDR3 in amino acids: CASSTGFSGNTIYF. The CDR3 bases are TGTGCCAGCAGCACCGGATTCTCTGGAAACACCATATATTTT.

This clone showed up just once. The CDR3 region has the DNA TGTGCCATCAGTGCGACGAGTGATGAGCAGTTCTTC. Translation gives CAISATSDEQFF. The gene calls are TRBV10-3 and TRBJ2-1; no clear D. V was pared by 4 bases and J by 8 bases, with 9 bases between. The CDR3 length is 12 residues. The germline V gene has CDR1 ENHRY and CDR2 SYGVKD.

The rearrangement uses TRBV9 and TRBJ1-4; D perhaps matches TRBD1 (6 bases). CDR3 length equals 15 residues. Germline values: CDR1 SGDLS, CDR2 YYNGEE. The germline V and J ends were trimmed by 0 bases and 7 bases, with 13 bases remaining between them. CDR3 DNA: TGTGCCAGCAGCGTAGTTCCAGGGGCAGGTGAAAAACTGTTTTTT. Translated: CASSVVPGAGEKLFF.

This clone appeared once. The chain employs TRBV27 and TRBJ1-4; D is possibly TRBD1 (5 bases). The CDR3 is 14 amino acids. V lost 3 bases and J 8 bases, leaving 13 bases between the germline ends. Per the germline V gene, CDR1 is MNHEY and CDR2 is SMNVEV (reference sequence). CDR3 residues: CASSFLGEGEKLFF. The CDR3 DNA is TGTGCCAGCAGTTTCTTGGGAGAGGGGGAAAAACTGTTTTTT. Full variable domain (rest looked up from reference TRBV27 and TRBJ1-4): EAQVTQNPRYLITVTGKKLTVTCSQNMNHEYMSWYRQDPGLGLRQIYYSMNVEVTDKGDVPEGYKVSRKEKRNFPLILESPSPNQTSLYFCASSFLGEGEKLFFGSGTQLSVL.